This T cell receptor (beta chain) came from a study of shared clonotypes between healthy human individuals. Whole-study findings and limits: Across subsets, estimated richness was generally greater for naive than for memory populations. Sharing of clonotypes among donors was expected to vary with sequencing depth.

Repertoires were generated with immunoSEQ multiplex PCR, while TCRdb's copy carries only in-frame clones and drops some. The data hold 600,000 to 750,000 clones, with less than 95% observed a single time. The germline CDR1 and CDR2 sequences are MDHEN and SYDVKM. The V end was cut by 2 bases, the J end by 6 bases, with 8 bases between. There are 13 residues in the CDR3. Concerning this clone: The antigen is undetermined.

Sequencing input: memory CD8+ T cells from PBMCs. Subset described: CD45RO+ cells pooled with CCR7-negative TemRA cells. The sequence derives from a man aged 18 to 30 in good health. Some clones in this sample may be carry-over from other donors' samples. The chain uses TRBV28 and TRBJ2-1; no clear D gene. Here the CDR3 reads CASSLTGSNEQFF. CDR3 DNA: TGTGCCAGCAGTTTAACGGGTTCCAATGAGCAGTTCTTC.